The T cell receptor beta chain described here comes from a study of human T cells and chemical hapten exposure. Study findings and constraints: Those TCRs sitting above 1 in 1000 frequency stayed the same with DPC sensitization.

TCRdb re-derived calls from the RACE reads in MiXCR, one entry per CDR3 protein. This table has some 65,000 distinct CDR3 sequences, 5.5% to 7.5% appearing once. This sample's time point: healthy volunteer bleed at 6 weeks. Unseparated into fractions, whole blood served as the source from which total RNA was extracted. A word on this clonotype: The antigen is not known.

The source of this sequence is a female donor in good health. Some clones in this sample may be carry-over from other donors' samples. The sample was whole blood.

Here the CDR3 reads CSARVGSSSGNTIYF. In nucleotides, the CDR3 is TGCAGTGCTAGAGTAGGCAGCAGCTCTGGAAACACCATATATTTT. The chain employs TRBV20-1 and TRBJ1-3; no clear D. The CDR3 is 15 residues long. The germline V gene has CDR1 DFQATT and CDR2 SNEGSKA (reference sequence). V lost 1 base, J lost 0 bases, and 10 bases lay in between.